This is a list of T cell receptor beta chains from one sample in a study of CXCR3-negative and CXCR3-positive naive CD8 T cells. Reanalyzing the 5' RACE reads, TCRdb keeps one entry per CDR3 protein, without DNA. This table holds roughly 110,000 distinct CDR3 sequences. Sequences were obtained from naive CXCR3+ CD8+ T cells from blood. The receptor source for this set is a human donor in good health. Some clones in this sample may be carry-over from other donors' samples. Both conserved end residues are part of each CDR3.

v_gene	j_gene	CDR3aa
TRBV12-3/TRBV12-4	TRBJ1-1	CASAGRVNTEAFF
TRBV12-3/TRBV12-4	TRBJ2-3	CASSPYISGVESDTQYF
TRBV6-5	TRBJ2-7	CASSYTWDREYGSGPYEQYF
TRBV7-9	TRBJ2-5	CASSPAGYQETQYF
TRBV5-4	TRBJ2-7	CASSPGTGWEYEQYF
TRBV15	TRBJ2-7	CATSRAGTSGRYEQYF
TRBV12-3/TRBV12-4	TRBJ2-7	CASSLVGSNEQYF
TRBV7-3	TRBJ2-7	CASSVTGLAAYEQYF
TRBV3-1	TRBJ2-2	CASTPGPYTGELFF
TRBV28	TRBJ2-7	CASSLARAPSYEQYF
TRBV28	TRBJ2-2	CASSLSGTGELFF
TRBV5-1	TRBJ2-5	CASSLYGKGYQETQYF
TRBV7-8	TRBJ2-3	CASSPPLQPDSQYF
TRBV27	TRBJ2-2	CASSDTGELFF
TRBV5-4	TRBJ2-7	CASSFGPTYEQYF
TRBV6-5	TRBJ2-1	CASSYWPTGNEQFF
TRBV24-1	TRBJ2-1	CATSDPDRAFF
TRBV4-3	TRBJ2-5	CASSQGERLAGLEETQYF
TRBV7-8	TRBJ2-1	CASSLVPDNEQFF
TRBV19	TRBJ1-1	CASSIGAMARTEAFF